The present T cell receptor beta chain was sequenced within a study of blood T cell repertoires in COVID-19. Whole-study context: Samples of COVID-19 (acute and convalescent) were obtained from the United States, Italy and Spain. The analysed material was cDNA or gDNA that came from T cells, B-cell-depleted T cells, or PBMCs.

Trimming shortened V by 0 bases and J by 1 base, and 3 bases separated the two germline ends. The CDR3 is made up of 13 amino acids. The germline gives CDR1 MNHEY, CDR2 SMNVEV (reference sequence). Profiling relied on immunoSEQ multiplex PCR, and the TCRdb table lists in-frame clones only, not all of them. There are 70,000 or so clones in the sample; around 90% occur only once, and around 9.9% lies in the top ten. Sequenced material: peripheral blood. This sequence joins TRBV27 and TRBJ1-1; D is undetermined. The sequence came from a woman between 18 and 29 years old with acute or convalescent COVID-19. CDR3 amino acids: CASSLSRNTEAFF. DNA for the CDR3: TGTGCCAGCAGTTTATCCAGGAACACTGAAGCTTTCTTT.